These 17 T cell receptor beta chains were all obtained from the same sample, sequenced in a study of prognosis after radiotherapy for stage I lung cancer. Multiplex PCR, run in two rounds, amplified TCR beta CDR3 from genomic DNA. First-round PCR, the initial amplification, used primers specific to each TRBV and TRBJ gene. TCRdb re-called the multiplex PCR reads with MiXCR, one entry per CDR3 protein. The sample yields tens of thousands of distinct CDR3 sequences, roughly 35% seen once. This specimen consisted of PBMCs, obtained before or after stereotactic body radiation therapy (not recorded which). Receptors originate from a donor over 45 with non-small cell lung cancer.

This clonotype was counted at least ten times. The V gene is TRBV7-2, the J gene TRBJ2-3; TRBD2 matches at 9 bases. The CDR3 consists of 14 residues. CDR1 and CDR2 (germline): SGHTA, FQGNSA. V lost 1 base, J lost 14 bases, and 10 bases stayed unmatched. The CDR3 loop reads CASSLGAVSGRRYF. In DNA, the CDR3 is TGTGCCAGCAGCTTAGGGGCGGTAAGCGGGAGGAGGTATTTT.

Comments on this clonotype: Germline is not matched at one junction end, which may reflect a read error. The chain carries TRBV24-1 and TRBJ2-1, with a possible D match to TRBD1 (6 bases). The V gene's germline CDR1 is KGHDR and CDR2 SFDVKD. This CDR3 has 19 amino acids. In DNA, the CDR3 is TGTGCCGCCAGTGATCCTTCAACGAGGGGGTGTAGCTCCTACAATGAGCAGTTCTTC. Encoded protein: CAASDPSTRGCSSYNEQFF.

This chain uses TRBV7-9 with TRBJ1-1, with 9 nucleotides matching TRBD1. This CDR3 has 15 residues. V lost 5 bases to trimming and J lost 5 bases; unmatched junction nucleotides: 9. Germline V gene lookup returns CDR1 SEHNR and CDR2 FQNEAQ (reference sequence). CDR3 bases: TGTGCCAGCAGCCCGTCGGGACAGGGACGGACTGAAGCTTTCTTT. As protein: CASSPSGQGRTEAFF.

V and J are TRBV12-3 or TRBV12-4 and TRBJ2-3, with D tentatively TRBD2 (6 bases). The length of the CDR3 is 16 residues. V was trimmed by 6 bases and J by 6 bases, leaving 22 bases between them. The CDR3 here is CASSLALGRRADTQYF. CDR3 nucleotides: TGTGCCAGCAGCCTGGCCTTAGGGAGGAGGGCGGATACGCAGTATTTT.

There are a few counts of this clonotype. A read error may explain this, as a much larger clone is one base away. V is TRBV7-2 and J is TRBJ2-7; the match to TRBD1 covers 9 bases. The CDR3 has 14 residues. From germline, CDR1 is SGHTA and CDR2 FQGNSA. The CDR3 region is CAGSIPGQGVEQYF. The CDR3 nucleotides read TGTGCCGGCAGCATACCGGGACAGGGAGTGGAGCAGTACTTC.

The rearrangement joins TRBV24-1 to TRBJ1-2; TRBD1 agrees at 7 bases. V lost 4 bases to trimming and J lost 4 bases; unmatched junction nucleotides: 8. Germline V gives CDR1 KGHDR, CDR2 SFDVKD. The CDR3 has 15 amino acids. The CDR3: CATSDKGGPTYGYTF. CDR3 coding DNA: TGTGCCACCAGTGACAAAGGGGGCCCAACCTATGGCTACACCTTC.

This clonotype was counted at least ten times. The chain combines TRBV5-6 with TRBJ2-7, with TRBD2 matching over 11 bases. The CDR3 covers 18 residues. Trimming took 3 bases from V and 5 from J; bases not matched to a gene: 16. Germline CDR1 SGHDT, CDR2 YYEEEE. This chain's CDR3 is CASSSIRSTSGRSNEQYF. The CDR3 bases are TGTGCCAGCAGCTCAATCCGAAGTACTAGCGGGAGATCCAACGAGCAGTACTTC.

The sample holds a few counts of this clonotype. Being one base from a much bigger clone, this may be a read error. CDR3 loop: CASSLLNEVTQYF. The DNA for the CDR3 is TGTGCCAGCAGCCTATTGAATGAGGTGACCCAGTACTTC. This chain connects TRBV7-2 to TRBJ2-5, with D unclear. V was shortened by 5 bases and J by 7 bases, with 14 bases between the two germline ends. CDR3 size: 13 residues. Germline V gives CDR1 SGHTA, CDR2 FQGNSA. Full variable domain (rest looked up from reference TRBV7-2 and TRBJ2-5): GAGVSQSPSNKVTEKGKDVELRCDPISGHTALYWYRQSLGQGLEFLIYFQGNSAPDKSGLPSDRFSAERTGGSVSTLTIQRTQQEDSAVYLCASSLLNEVTQYFGPGTRLLVL.

This clonotype was detected ten times or more. The chain links TRBV12-3 or TRBV12-4 to TRBJ2-1; 7 bases map to TRBD2. The CDR3 runs 13 residues. J was trimmed by 10 bases and V by 5 bases; bases with no gene match: 8. Here the CDR3 reads CASSPRLAREQFF. As DNA, the CDR3 is TGTGCCAGCAGTCCCAGACTAGCTAGGGAGCAGTTCTTC.

In regard to this clonotype: A single base is all that separates this from a far larger clone, so a read error is likely. This chain joins TRBV6-2 or TRBV6-3 and TRBJ2-7; perhaps TRBD2 as D (6 bases). The CDR3 is made up of 14 amino acids. Germline CDR1 MNHEY, CDR2 SVGEGT. V lost 7 bases to trimming and J lost 3 bases, with 16 bases between them. DNA of the CDR3: TGTGCCAGCATGGGACCGGGACTGTTCTACGAGCAGTACTTC. Its translation: CASMGPGLFYEQYF.

Ten or more counts support this clonotype. V and J are TRBV5-1 and TRBJ2-3; 8 bases are shared with TRBD2. The J segment lost 6 bases and the V segment lost 1 base, leaving 7 bases of the junction unmatched. Germline V gene sequence: CDR1 SGHRS, CDR2 YFSETQ. CDR3 length: 15 residues. The DNA of the CDR3 is TGCGCCAGCAGCTTGTTAGCGGGGCAGACGGATACGCAGTATTTT. This gives the protein CASSLLAGQTDTQYF.

Notes on this clonotype: This could be a read error, since a much larger clone is one nucleotide away. The CDR3: CASSSELEGGTQYF. CDR3 nucleotides: TGCGCCAGCAGCTCCGAGCTGGAAGGCGGGACCCAGTACTTC. The gene calls are TRBV5-1 and TRBJ2-5, with D unresolved. CDR3 length equals 14 residues. Germline V CDR1 and CDR2: SGHRS, YFSETQ. V lost 3 bases and J lost 7, with 16 bases in between.

The chain has TRBV20-1 and TRBJ2-1; weak D call: TRBD2 (6 bases). The germline V and J ends were trimmed by 3 bases and 5 bases, with 14 bases remaining between them. Germline assignment: CDR1 DFQATT and CDR2 SNEGSKA (reference sequence). The CDR3 is made up of 14 amino acids. This CDR3 reads CSARSSVVDNEQFF. The DNA of the CDR3 is TGCAGTGCTAGGTCTAGCGTTGTGGACAATGAGCAGTTCTTC.

The chain recombines TRBV9 with TRBJ1-6; D is unclear. Germline assignment: CDR1 SGDLS and CDR2 YYNGEE. Trimming pared 0 bases from V and 7 bases from J, leaving 5 bases between. The CDR3 runs 13 residues. The CDR3 here is CASSVDGNSPLHF. The CDR3 DNA is TGTGCCAGCAGCGTAGACGGGAATTCACCCCTCCACTTT.

This clonotype has a count of ten or more. DNA of the CDR3: TGTGCCAGCAGCCCACGAAGGGGGGCTGGCGGGGAGCTGTTTTTT. This sequence encodes CASSPRRGAGGELFF. The chain employs TRBV3-1 and TRBJ2-2; D possibly matches TRBD1 or TRBD2 (6 bases each). This CDR3 contains 15 residues. Trimming shortened V by 4 bases and J by 7 bases, and 16 bases separated the two germline ends. In germline, CDR1 is LGHDT, CDR2 YNNKEL (reference sequence). The full variable domain, in which reference TRBV3-1 and TRBJ2-2 provide the parts outside the CDR3, is DTAVSQTPKYLVTQMGNDKSIKCEQNLGHDTMYWYKQDSKKFLKIMFSYNNKELIINETVPNRFSPKSPDKAHLNLHINSLELGDSAVYFCASSPRRGAGGELFFGEGSRLTVL.

This clonotype occurred many times. This chain uses TRBV30 with TRBJ1-6, with D hard to call. The CDR3 is 15 residues long. Per germline, CDR1 GTSNPN and CDR2 SVGIG (reference sequence). Trimming pared 7 bases from V and 1 base from J, leaving 14 bases between. The CDR3 loop is CALDVAGSYNSPLHF. CDR3 bases: TGTGCCTTGGACGTCGCCGGGTCCTATAATTCACCCCTCCACTTT. Full variable domain (missing parts from reference TRBV30 and TRBJ1-6): SQTIHQWPATLVQPVGSPLSLECTVEGTSNPNLYWYRQAAGRGLQLLFYSVGIGQISSEVPQNLSASRPQDRQFILSSKKLLLSDSGFYLCALDVAGSYNSPLHFGNGTRLTVT.

With regard to this clonotype: Sequence at one end of the junction differs from germline and may be a read error. The chain couples TRBV7-3 to TRBJ1-6; a weak D match, TRBD1 (5 bases). Germline V gene lookup returns CDR1 SGHTA and CDR2 FQGTGA. This CDR3 is built from 14 residues. This CDR3 is CASILTGGGSPLHF. The CDR3 bases are TGTGCCAGCATCTTAACAGGCGGCGGATCACCCCTCCACTTT. Supplemented by reference TRBV7-3 and TRBJ1-6, the full variable domain reads GAGVSQTPSNKVTEKGKYVELRCDPISGHTALYWYRQSLGQGPEFLIYFQGTGAADDSGLPNDRFFAVRPEGSVSTLKIQRTERGDSAVYLCASILTGGGSPLHFGNGTRLTVT.